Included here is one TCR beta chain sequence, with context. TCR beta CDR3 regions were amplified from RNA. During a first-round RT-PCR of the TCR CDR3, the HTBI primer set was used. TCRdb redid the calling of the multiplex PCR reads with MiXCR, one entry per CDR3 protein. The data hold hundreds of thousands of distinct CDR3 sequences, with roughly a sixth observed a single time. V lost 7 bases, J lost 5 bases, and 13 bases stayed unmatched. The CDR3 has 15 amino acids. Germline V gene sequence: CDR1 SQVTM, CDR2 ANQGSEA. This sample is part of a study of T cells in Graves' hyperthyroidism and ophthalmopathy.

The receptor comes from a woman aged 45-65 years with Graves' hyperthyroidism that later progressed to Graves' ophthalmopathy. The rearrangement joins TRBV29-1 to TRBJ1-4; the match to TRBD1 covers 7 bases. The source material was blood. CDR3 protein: CSARGAGTVNEKLFF. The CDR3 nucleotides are TGCAGCGCGAGAGGCGCCGGGACAGTAAATGAAAAACTGTTTTTT. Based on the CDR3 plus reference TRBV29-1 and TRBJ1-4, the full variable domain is SAVISQKPSRDICQRGTSLTIQCQVDSQVTMMFWYRQQPGQSLTLIATANQGSEATYESGFVIDKFPISRPNLTFSTLTVSNMSPEDSSIYLCSARGAGTVNEKLFFGSGTQLSVL.